The rows below give T cell receptor beta chains drawn from one sample of a study of blood T cell repertoires in COVID-19. Sequencing used immunoSEQ multiplex PCR; TCRdb keeps in-frame clones, though not all of them. The sample has 130,000 to 150,000 clones, 70% to 80% seen once. Sequencing input: peripheral blood. All receptors derive from a woman aged 65 to 85 with COVID-19, enrolled during active disease. Each CDR3 is given with its conserved first and last residue. The D gene is left open where the match is weak. The size field is filled for only some rows; it gives once, few, many or a size class.

size: -; J: TRBJ2-2; D: TRBD1; V: TRBV5-1; DNA: TGCGCCAGCAGCTTCGGACAGGGCGGGGAGCTGTTTTTT; CDR3: CASSFGQGGELFF
size: -; J: TRBJ1-1; D: -; V: TRBV11-2; DNA: TGTGCCAGCAGCTCCGCAGGGATATCGAACACTGAAGCTTTCTTT; CDR3: CASSSAGISNTEAFF
size: once; J: TRBJ1-2; D: -; V: TRBV30; DNA: TGTGCCTGGGGGGACATTGCTGAGTCCTACACCTTC; CDR3: CAWGDIAESYTF
size: -; J: TRBJ1-3; D: TRBD1; V: TRBV4-1; DNA: TGCGCCAGCAGCCATCCCAGGACAGGGGGATCTGGAAACACCATATATTTT; CDR3: CASSHPRTGGSGNTIYF
size: -; J: TRBJ1-5; D: -; V: TRBV5-5; DNA: TGTGCCAGCAGCTTTGTGACCGCGGGGCCCCAGCATTTT; CDR3: CASSFVTAGPQHF
size: -; J: TRBJ2-7; D: -; V: TRBV11-1; DNA: TGTGCCAGCAGCTTAGCCTCGGTTTGGGGCCAAGACGAGCAGTACTTC; CDR3: CASSLASVWGQDEQYF
size: -; J: TRBJ2-2; D: TRBD2; V: TRBV27; DNA: TGTGCCAGCAGTTTAGCGGGGGGTCCCACCGGGGAGCTGTTTTTT; CDR3: CASSLAGGPTGELFF
size: -; J: TRBJ1-1; D: -; V: TRBV10-3; DNA: TGTGCCATCAGGCCACGCCACCCGGGAAACACTGAAGCTTTCTTT; CDR3: CAIRPRHPGNTEAFF
size: -; J: TRBJ1-5; D: TRBD1; V: TRBV28; DNA: TGTGCCACCCCGGCCCCGGGACAGGGATTCGGGCGTAGCAATCAGCCCCAGCATTTT; CDR3: CATPAPGQGFGRSNQPQHF
size: -; J: TRBJ1-1; D: TRBD1; V: TRBV5-1; DNA: TGCGCCAGCAGCTTGGACGACAGGGCTTGGTCTGAAGCTTTCTTT; CDR3: CASSLDDRAWSEAFF
size: -; J: TRBJ2-2; D: -; V: TRBV19; DNA: TGTGCCAGTACCCGGGGTACTAACACCGGGGAGCTGTTTTTT; CDR3: CASTRGTNTGELFF
size: once; J: TRBJ2-7; D: -; V: TRBV28; DNA: TGTGCCAGCAGTTTAGGGGCAGGGTCGGGCGAGCAGTACTTC; CDR3: CASSLGAGSGEQYF
size: -; J: TRBJ1-2; D: -; V: TRBV7-8; DNA: TGTGCCAGCAGCTTATACAGGGTAAGCGACTATGGCTACACCTTC; CDR3: CASSLYRVSDYGYTF
size: -; J: TRBJ2-7; D: TRBD1; V: TRBV7-8; DNA: TGTGCCAGCAGCTTAGTCCCCCAGGGGGCCTACGAGCAGTACTTC; CDR3: CASSLVPQGAYEQYF
size: -; J: TRBJ2-1; D: TRBD2; V: TRBV29-1; DNA: TGCAGCGTTGAGAAGACTAGCGGCTACAATGAGCAGTTCTTC; CDR3: CSVEKTSGYNEQFF
size: -; J: TRBJ1-6; D: -; V: TRBV5-1; DNA: TGCGCCAGCAGCCTAACAGGCCCTGGAGATTCACCCCTCCACTTT; CDR3: CASSLTGPGDSPLHF
size: -; J: TRBJ2-2; D: TRBD2; V: TRBV9; DNA: TGTGCCAGCAAGGCGGGAGAAACCGGGGAGCTGTTTTTT; CDR3: CASKAGETGELFF
size: -; J: TRBJ1-1; D: -; V: TRBV6-5; DNA: TGTGCCAGCAGTTACCTTGACAGCTTGAACACTGAAGCTTTCTTT; CDR3: CASSYLDSLNTEAFF
size: -; J: TRBJ2-5; D: TRBD2; V: TRBV7-2; DNA: TGTGCCAGCAGCCCCTCCCCGTGGGGGGGGACCCAGTACTTC; CDR3: CASSPSPWGGTQYF
size: -; J: TRBJ1-2; D: -; V: TRBV30; DNA: TGTGCCGCCGGGGGAGAGTGGACCAGAAGAAGCTACACCTTC; CDR3: CAAGGEWTRRSYTF
size: -; J: TRBJ2-5; D: -; V: TRBV2; DNA: TGTGCCAGCATGAGGTCCAGAGGAGAGACCCAGTACTTC; CDR3: CASMRSRGETQYF
size: -; J: TRBJ2-7; D: TRBD1; V: TRBV19; DNA: TGTGCCAGTAGTATAGATCTACGGACAGGGAGCCTCTACGAGCAGTACTTC; CDR3: CASSIDLRTGSLYEQYF
size: -; J: TRBJ1-4; D: TRBD1; V: TRBV5-1; DNA: TGCGCCAGCAGCTTGACTGGGACAGTGGTTGAAAAACTGTTTTTT; CDR3: CASSLTGTVVEKLFF
size: -; J: TRBJ1-2; D: TRBD1; V: TRBV30; DNA: TGTGCCTGGAGTTCGGGACAGCCATATGGCTACACCTTC; CDR3: CAWSSGQPYGYTF
size: -; J: TRBJ2-1; D: TRBD2; V: TRBV2; DNA: TGTGCCAGCTCCGGACTAGCGAAGTGGAATGAGCAGTTCTTC; CDR3: CASSGLAKWNEQFF
size: -; J: TRBJ1-1; D: -; V: TRBV7-3; DNA: TGTGCCAGCAGCTTCGGGTGGACTACTGAAGCTTTCTTT; CDR3: CASSFGWTTEAFF
size: -; J: TRBJ1-1; D: -; V: TRBV6-5; DNA: TGTGCCAGCAGGCGGGGCGACACTGAAGCTTTCTTT; CDR3: CASRRGDTEAFF
size: -; J: TRBJ2-7; D: TRBD1; V: TRBV12-3/TRBV12-4; DNA: TGTGCCAGCAGTTTAGGGGACAGATACGAGCAGTACTTC; CDR3: CASSLGDRYEQYF
size: -; J: TRBJ1-5; D: TRBD1; V: TRBV5-5; DNA: TGTGCCAGCAGCTTGGGGATGGGACAGGGTGGCCAGCCCCAGCATTTT; CDR3: CASSLGMGQGGQPQHF
size: -; J: TRBJ1-2; D: -; V: TRBV3-1/TRBV3-2; DNA: TGTGCCAGCAGCCAAGGGGGCGGGAATGGCTACACCTTC; CDR3: CASSQGGGNGYTF
size: -; J: TRBJ1-2; D: -; V: TRBV5-4; DNA: TGTGCCAGCAGCTTGGCCTCAGTAAACTATGGCTACACCTTC; CDR3: CASSLASVNYGYTF
size: few; J: TRBJ1-6; D: -; V: TRBV6-1; DNA: TGTGCCAGCAGTGAAGCTCGCTCCTATAATTCACCCCTCCACTTT; CDR3: CASSEARSYNSPLHF
size: -; J: TRBJ2-1; D: -; V: TRBV3-1/TRBV3-2; DNA: TGTGCCAGCAGCCTTTGGCCTCCTCGCCAAGGGGCCAAATACAATGAGCAGTTCTTC; CDR3: CASSLWPPRQGAKYNEQFF
size: -; J: TRBJ1-1; D: TRBD1; V: TRBV29-1; DNA: TGCAGCACCCGGACAGGGTCCGGGAGCACTGAAGCTTTCTTT; CDR3: CSTRTGSGSTEAFF
size: -; J: TRBJ2-1; D: -; V: TRBV28; DNA: TGTGCCAGCAGTCGCCAAGCGGGCAGATACAATGAGCAGTTCTTC; CDR3: CASSRQAGRYNEQFF
size: once; J: TRBJ2-4; D: TRBD1; V: TRBV19; DNA: TGTGCCAGTAGTATGATCTCCGGGACAGGTTTAGCCAAAAACATTCAGTACTTC; CDR3: CASSMISGTGLAKNIQYF
size: -; J: TRBJ1-2; D: -; V: TRBV2; DNA: TGTGCCAGCAGAGATTTATACAGGGTTAACTATGGCTACACCTTC; CDR3: CASRDLYRVNYGYTF
size: -; J: TRBJ2-7; D: -; V: TRBV20-1; DNA: TGCAGTGCTAGAGATAACGAGCAGTACTTC; CDR3: CSARDNEQYF
size: -; J: TRBJ1-1; D: -; V: TRBV7-3; DNA: TGTGCCAGCAGCTTAGGGTCAGGGAACACTGAAGCTTTCTTT; CDR3: CASSLGSGNTEAFF
size: -; J: TRBJ1-1; D: TRBD1; V: TRBV2; DNA: TGTGCCAGCAGTCAAGACAGGGGGCGGTCGGAAGCTTTCTTT; CDR3: CASSQDRGRSEAFF
size: -; J: TRBJ2-3; D: TRBD2; V: TRBV5-4; DNA: TGTGCCAGCAGCTTGAGACTAGCCTCAACCACAGATACGCAGTATTTT; CDR3: CASSLRLASTTDTQYF
size: -; J: TRBJ1-1; D: -; V: TRBV2; DNA: TGTGCCAGCATGGCAGGATTTAACACTGAAGCTTTCTTT; CDR3: CASMAGFNTEAFF
size: -; J: TRBJ2-3; D: -; V: TRBV6-6; DNA: TGTGCCAGTTGGCAGGGGCTGCTGGATACGCAGTATTTT; CDR3: CASWQGLLDTQYF
size: -; J: TRBJ2-1; D: TRBD2; V: TRBV5-4; DNA: TGTGCCAGCAGCCTACTAGCGGGGGGCTCGGGTGAGCAGTTCTTC; CDR3: CASSLLAGGSGEQFF
size: -; J: TRBJ1-1; D: -; V: TRBV18; DNA: TGTGCCAGCTCCCGCCGTGGGGGCCAGAACACTGAAGCTTTCTTT; CDR3: CASSRRGGQNTEAFF
size: once; J: TRBJ1-4; D: -; V: TRBV24-1; DNA: TGTGCCACCCCTACGAGGGGGTCGGGGACAACTAATGAAAAACTGTTTTTT; CDR3: CATPTRGSGTTNEKLFF
size: once; J: TRBJ2-2; D: TRBD1; V: TRBV7-3; DNA: TGTGCCAGCAGCGTTGACAGGGGGATTACCGGGGAGCTGTTTTTT; CDR3: CASSVDRGITGELFF
size: -; J: TRBJ2-7; D: TRBD2; V: TRBV6-2/TRBV6-3; DNA: TGTGCCAGCAGTTCCCCGGGACTAACCTCCTACGAGCAGTACTTC; CDR3: CASSSPGLTSYEQYF
size: -; J: TRBJ1-1; D: -; V: TRBV5-8; DNA: TGTGCCAGCAGCCTACCCGGGAGACAGAAGAACACTGAAGCTTTCTTT; CDR3: CASSLPGRQKNTEAFF
size: -; J: TRBJ1-1; D: TRBD1; V: TRBV2; DNA: TGTGCCACCGCGACAGGGGGGAACACTGAAGCTTTCTTT; CDR3: CATATGGNTEAFF
size: -; J: TRBJ2-1; D: TRBD1; V: TRBV7-9; DNA: TGTGCCAGCAGCTCTCCGGGACAGTACAATGAGCAGTTCTTC; CDR3: CASSSPGQYNEQFF